Following are 20 T cell receptor beta chains from one sample sequenced in a study of neurological immune-mediated disorders. TCRdb re-called the 5' RACE reads with MiXCR, one entry per CDR3 protein. This sample has around 66,000 distinct CDR3 sequences, with roughly 4.5% found just once. Sequenced material: PBMCs. The receptors originated from a woman in her 70s with multiple sclerosis.

This clonotype was seen many times. V gene TRBV6-5 combines with J gene TRBJ2-1; the match to TRBD1 covers 10 bases. Trimming cost V 6 bases and J 7 bases; bases outside gene matches: 9. Germline lookup yields CDR1 MNHEY and CDR2 SVGAGI. The CDR3 has 15 residues. CDR3 protein: CASRPDRGRGNEQFF. In DNA form, the CDR3 reads TGTGCCAGCAGACCTGACAGGGGGCGAGGGAATGAGCAGTTCTTC.

CDR3 residues: CASSTRADTQYF. Written as DNA, the CDR3 is TGTGCCAGCAGCACCCGAGCGGATACGCAGTATTTT. The V gene is TRBV11-3, the J gene TRBJ2-3; D uncertain. The V end was cut by 5 bases, the J end by 6 bases, with 9 bases between. The CDR3 has 12 residues. Germline assignment: CDR1 SGHNT and CDR2 YENEEA.

This clonotype was recorded at least ten times. The rearrangement uses TRBV20-1 and TRBJ2-7, with D possibly being TRBD2 (5 bases). This CDR3 has 14 residues. Germline V gene data show CDR1 as DFQATT and CDR2 as SNEGSKA (reference sequence). Trimming cost V 5 bases and J 3 bases, with 17 bases left between them. CDR3 bases: TGCAGTGCTTACGGGTGGCTCGAGGGCTACGAGCAGTACTTC. As protein: CSAYGWLEGYEQYF.

This clonotype was counted ten times or more. The chain couples TRBV24-1 to TRBJ1-5; D is unclear. The CDR3 runs 14 residues. The germline V gene encodes CDR1 KGHDR and CDR2 SFDVKD. V lost 3 bases and J 1 base, leaving 6 bases between the germline ends. CDR3 in DNA: TGTGCCACCAGTGATCCCTACAGCAATCAGCCCCAGCATTTT. The encoded protein is CATSDPYSNQPQHF.

This clonotype was counted at least ten times. The chain has TRBV7-2 and TRBJ2-1; TRBD2 might be the D (5 bases). Trimming shortened V by 5 bases and J by 0 bases, and 8 bases separated the two germline ends. The V gene's germline CDR1 is SGHTA and CDR2 FQGNSA. The CDR3 consists of 14 residues. CDR3 nucleotide sequence: TGTGCCAGCAGCACAACTAGCTCCTACAATGAGCAGTTCTTC. Protein product: CASSTTSSYNEQFF.

This clonotype was detected many times. This sequence joins TRBV7-9 and TRBJ2-7; 16 positions match TRBD2. Germline V gene lookup returns CDR1 SEHNR and CDR2 FQNEAQ (reference sequence). The CDR3 covers 20 residues. V shed 3 bases, J shed 4 bases, and the junction held 15 bases outside the gene matches. The CDR3 sequence is CASSLMRGAGTSGRGYEQYF. CDR3 nucleotide sequence: TGTGCCAGCAGCTTGATGCGCGGCGCCGGGACTAGCGGGAGGGGGTACGAGCAGTACTTC. Full variable domain (missing parts from reference TRBV7-9 and TRBJ2-7): DTGVSQNPRHKITKRGQNVTFRCDPISEHNRLYWYRQTLGQGPEFLTYFQNEAQLEKSRLLSDRFSAERPKGSFSTLEIQRTEQGDSAMYLCASSLMRGAGTSGRGYEQYFGPGTRLTVT.

This clonotype was seen only a few times. The chain employs TRBV12-3 or TRBV12-4 and TRBJ1-1; no firm D call. The germline V and J ends were trimmed by 2 bases and 0 bases, with 10 bases remaining between them. The CDR3 has 15 residues. The CDR3 coding sequence is TGTGCCAGCAGTTTACGAGAAAATATGAACACTGAAGCTTTCTTT. Residues: CASSLRENMNTEAFF.

This clonotype was detected many times. The genes are TRBV5-1 and TRBJ2-3; D ambiguous. This CDR3 is built from 15 residues. Trimming pared 5 bases from V and 4 bases from J, leaving 17 bases between. Germline V gene sequence: CDR1 SGHRS, CDR2 YFSETQ. The CDR3 is CASREETAPADTQYF. The CDR3 nucleotides are TGCGCCAGCAGGGAAGAGACCGCCCCCGCAGATACGCAGTATTTT.

This clonotype was picked up many times. The gene calls are TRBV7-9 and TRBJ2-7; TRBD2 matches at 7 bases. This CDR3 has 16 amino acids. V was pared by 0 bases and J by 5 bases, with 10 bases of the junction left unmatched. Germline V CDR1 and CDR2: SEHNR, FQNEAQ (reference sequence). The DNA for the CDR3 is TGTGCCAGCAGCTTAGCGCTTCACGGGAGGAGGAACGAGCAGTACTTC. It encodes CASSLALHGRRNEQYF.

This clonotype was seen at least ten times. The V gene is TRBV5-1, the J gene TRBJ2-7; D not resolved. The length of the CDR3 is 17 residues. CDR1 and CDR2 (germline): SGHRS, YFSETQ. The V end was cut by 1 base, the J end by 0 bases, with 17 bases between. DNA of the CDR3: TGCGCCAGCAGCTTGCTGGCCGACCAACTCAGCTCCTACGAGCAGTACTTC. Its translation: CASSLLADQLSSYEQYF. Full variable domain (outside the CDR3, taken from reference TRBV5-1 and TRBJ2-7): KAGVTQTPRYLIKTRGQQVTLSCSPISGHRSVSWYQQTPGQGLQFLFEYFSETQRNKGNFPGRFSGRQFSNSRSEMNVSTLELGDSALYLCASSLLADQLSSYEQYFGPGTRLTVT.

This clonotype has a handful of counts. The chain has TRBV6-5 and TRBJ2-4; 7 bases are a match to TRBD2. V trimming: 2 bases; J trimming: 8 bases; junction bases outside the gene matches: 6. The germline CDR1 and CDR2 sequences are MNHEY and SVGAGI. The CDR3 spans 14 residues. The CDR3 region has the DNA TGTGCCAGCAGTTACGCGATTACTAGCGACATTCAGTACTTC. Translation gives CASSYAITSDIQYF.

Ten or more counts support this clonotype. J is TRBJ1-2 and V is TRBV12-3 or TRBV12-4; 7 nucleotides match TRBD1. J was trimmed by 4 bases and V by 8 bases; bases with no gene match: 4. The CDR3 extends over 12 amino acids. CDR3 DNA sequence: TGTGCCAGCTCGGGACAGATCTATGGCTACACCTTC. It is translated as CASSGQIYGYTF.

This rearrangement joins TRBV12-3 or TRBV12-4 to TRBJ2-5; D is possibly TRBD2 (5 bases). Deletions cut 2 bases from V and 6 bases from J, with 19 bases between. This CDR3 is built from 16 residues. The chain's CDR3 is CASSLSPPLEVKTQYF. The DNA of the CDR3 is TGTGCCAGCAGTTTATCGCCACCCCTGGAGGTGAAGACCCAGTACTTC.

This clonotype was counted at least ten times. The chain links TRBV7-2 to TRBJ2-1; TRBD1 matches 8 bases. The V gene end was trimmed by 4 bases and the J gene end by 3 bases; junction bases not matched to a gene: 14. The CDR3 extends over 18 amino acids. Germline CDR1 and CDR2: SGHTA and FQGNSA. CDR3 protein: CASSWTGRSRGYYNEQFF. CDR3 coding DNA: TGTGCCAGCAGCTGGACAGGGCGAAGTCGGGGGTACTACAATGAGCAGTTCTTC. Full variable domain (outside the CDR3, taken from reference TRBV7-2 and TRBJ2-1): GAGVSQSPSNKVTEKGKDVELRCDPISGHTALYWYRQSLGQGLEFLIYFQGNSAPDKSGLPSDRFSAERTGGSVSTLTIQRTQQEDSAVYLCASSWTGRSRGYYNEQFFGPGTRLTVL.

This clonotype was seen a handful of times. The chain combines TRBV20-1 with TRBJ2-3; 10 bases are a match to TRBD2. V was clipped by 6 bases and J by 1 base; unmatched bases: 1. CDR1 and CDR2 (germline): DFQATT, SNEGSKA (reference sequence). The CDR3 consists of 13 residues. CDR3 bases: TGCAGTGCCGGACTAGCGGGCACAGATACGCAGTATTTT. Translated, it gives CSAGLAGTDTQYF.

The sample holds many counts of this clonotype. The V and J genes are TRBV20-1 and TRBJ2-3; TRBD2 matches at 9 bases. The CDR3 covers 18 residues. Germline V lookup: CDR1 DFQATT, CDR2 SNEGSKA (reference sequence). V shed 3 bases and J 1 base; nucleotides not matched to a gene: 14. The CDR3 sequence is CSASWIPGRTSGTDTQYF. The CDR3 DNA follows: TGCAGTGCTAGTTGGATCCCCGGCCGGACTAGCGGCACAGATACGCAGTATTTT.

This clonotype was seen ten or more times. One junction end does not reproduce the germline sequence, and a read error may be involved. J is TRBJ2-7 and V is TRBV28, with TRBD1 matching over 9 bases. The CDR3 consists of 11 residues. The germline CDR1 and CDR2 sequences are MDHEN and SYDVKM. The CDR3 region is CASSSGDREKF. The CDR3 nucleotides are TGTGCCAGCAGCTCCGGGGACAGGGAAAAGTTC. Based on the CDR3 plus reference TRBV28 and TRBJ2-7, the full variable domain is DVKVTQSSRYLVKRTGEKVFLECVQDMDHENMFWYRQDPGLGLRLIYFSYDVKMKEKGDIPEGYSVSREKKERFSLILESASTNQTSMYLCASSSGDREKFGPGTRLTVT.

This clonotype was counted at least ten times. The CDR3 sequence: CATSKALGSDSPLHF. The CDR3 region has the DNA TGTGCCACCAGCAAAGCCCTAGGGAGTGATTCACCCCTCCACTTT. This chain connects TRBV15 to TRBJ1-6; D is undetermined. Trimming stripped 4 bases from V and 8 bases from J, with 15 bases between. The CDR3 covers 15 residues. Germline CDR1 is LNHNV and CDR2 is YYDKDF (reference sequence).

V gene TRBV12-3 or TRBV12-4 combines with J gene TRBJ2-1, with 7 positions matching TRBD1. The CDR3 loop spans 14 amino acids. V trimming: 5 bases; J trimming: 7 bases; junction bases outside the gene matches: 8. CDR3 DNA sequence: TGTGCCAGCAGTAGGCCGGGACAGCGAAATGAGCAGTTCTTC. It encodes CASSRPGQRNEQFF.

Ten or more counts support this clonotype. The V call is TRBV15, the J call TRBJ2-5, with D perhaps assigned TRBD1 or TRBD2 (5 bases each). CDR1 is LNHNV and CDR2 is YYDKDF in the germline V gene (reference sequence). This CDR3 is 14 amino acids long. V was cut by 2 bases and J by 5 bases, with 12 bases left in between. This CDR3 reads CATSRNWGSETQYF. The CDR3 DNA is TGTGCCACCAGCAGAAATTGGGGGAGTGAGACCCAGTACTTC.